This T cell receptor (beta chain) was documented in a study of CD8 T cells in Susac syndrome. Looking at the study overall: Sequenced Susac syndrome patients included about six with clinically active disease and fewer than 10 in remission. Study findings and constraints: The study admitted that it had a relatively small number of individuals in its TCR sequencing and HLA analysis.

CD8+ and CD4+ T cells from blood underwent TCR beta sequencing, which was carried out in a high-throughput format. RNA in amounts of roughly 0.5 to 1 ug was reverse transcribed with random hexamers. Amplification of the TCR beta CDR3 was carried out by immunoSEQ multiplex PCR, which spanned a total of 54 Vbeta and 13 Jbeta segments. One entry per CDR3 protein, called by TCRdb with MiXCR from the immunoSEQ multiplex PCR reads. Altogether under 250,000 distinct CDR3 sequences are present, about 94% being singletons, with the ten largest covering around 0.15%. As to this clonotype: Its antigen is still unknown.

The V end lost 2 bases, the J end lost 0 bases, and 11 bases lay between the germline ends. From germline, CDR1 is SGDLS and CDR2 YYNGEE. This CDR3 is built from 15 residues. The TCR sequence derives from a human donor with Susac syndrome. The sequenced sample was CD4+ T cells from PBMCs. The chain uses TRBV9 and TRBJ1-1, with D unresolved. The DNA for the CDR3 is TGTGCCAGCAGCGTGGATCCCGTCCTGAACACTGAAGCTTTCTTT. As protein: CASSVDPVLNTEAFF. Full variable domain (outside the CDR3, taken from reference TRBV9 and TRBJ1-1): DSGVTQTPKHLITATGQRVTLRCSPRSGDLSVYWYQQSLDQGLQFLIQYYNGEERAKGNILERFSAQQFPDLHSELNLSSLELGDSALYFCASSVDPVLNTEAFFGQGTRLTVV.